Below are 17 T cell receptor beta chains sequenced from a single sample in a study of radiation and T cells in renal cell carcinoma. Using immunoSEQ multiplex PCR, the repertoire was profiled, and TCRdb retains in-frame clones only, with some absent. The repertoire holds approximately 80,000 clones, with nearly 90% as singletons. The time point denotes: blood 4 weeks post-SBRT, at nephrectomy. Described treatment: 15 Gy SBRT to primary tumor, nephrectomy 4 weeks later. Sequencing used blood, obtained from a patient whose treatment included radiotherapy and nephrectomy. Source of these receptors: a woman aged 70-85 years with renal cell carcinoma.

This chain joins TRBV27 and TRBJ1-2; weak D call: TRBD1 (5 bases). Trimming pared 5 bases from V and 8 bases from J, leaving 15 bases between. Germline V gene sequence: CDR1 MNHEY, CDR2 SMNVEV (reference sequence). The CDR3 is 13 residues long. CDR3 loop: CASSQKLGEGYTF. CDR3 nucleotides: TGTGCCAGCAGTCAGAAATTAGGGGAAGGCTACACCTTC.

CDR3 in amino acids: CASSERETEAFF. The DNA for the CDR3 is TGCGCCAGCAGCGAGAGGGAGACTGAAGCTTTCTTT. V usage is TRBV4-1 and J usage is TRBJ1-1, with D hard to call. The V and J ends lost 5 bases and 5 bases respectively, with 9 bases between them. Germline values: CDR1 MGHRA, CDR2 YSYEKL. The CDR3 loop spans 12 amino acids.

The CDR3 loop reads CASSEVKGSTEAFF. The CDR3 DNA sequence: TGCGCCAGCAGTGAGGTTAAAGGGAGCACTGAAGCTTTCTTT. V is TRBV10-1 and J is TRBJ1-1; D unclear. CDR3 length equals 14 residues. V shed 2 bases and J shed 4 bases, with 11 bases lying between them. From germline, CDR1 is WNHNN and CDR2 SYGVQD (reference sequence).

J is TRBJ1-2 and V is TRBV5-4; D is perhaps TRBD1 (5 bases). Germline lookup yields CDR1 SGHNT and CDR2 YYREEE (reference sequence). V was clipped by 5 bases and J by 4 bases, with 15 bases between them. This CDR3 region has 14 residues. The CDR3 here is CASRNDQGVYGYTF. The CDR3 coding sequence is TGTGCCAGCAGGAATGACCAGGGAGTCTATGGCTACACCTTC. The variable domain in full, completed from reference TRBV5-4 and TRBJ1-2, reads ETGVTQSPTHLIKTRGQQVTLRCSSQSGHNTVSWYQQALGQGPQFIFQYYREEENGRGNFPPRFSGLQFPNYSSELNVNALELDDSALYLCASRNDQGVYGYTFGSGTRLTVV.

The chain links TRBV6-5 to TRBJ1-1; 7 nucleotides align to TRBD1. J was trimmed by 2 bases and V by 5 bases; bases with no gene match: 2. The germline CDR1 and CDR2 sequences are MNHEY and SVGAGI. The CDR3 extends over 13 amino acids. CDR3 protein: CASSGTANTEAFF. The CDR3 nucleotides read TGTGCCAGCAGTGGGACAGCCAACACTGAAGCTTTCTTT.

The rearrangement links TRBV6-1 to TRBJ1-3; no clear D gene. Germline V CDR1 and CDR2: MNHNS, SASEGT. V lost 4 bases and J lost 1, with 11 bases in between. The CDR3 spans 15 residues. CDR3 protein: CASSVDPRSGNTIYF. The CDR3 DNA is TGTGCCAGCAGTGTCGATCCCCGGTCTGGAAACACCATATATTTT.

The J gene is TRBJ2-2, the V gene TRBV7-8; either TRBD1 or TRBD2 may fit D (6 bases each). V lost 1 base and J 6 bases, leaving 9 bases between the germline ends. CDR1 is SGHVS and CDR2 is FQNEAQ in the germline V gene. The CDR3 has 14 residues. The CDR3 protein is CASSLEGGSGELFF. DNA of the CDR3: TGTGCCAGCAGCTTAGAGGGGGGTTCCGGGGAGCTGTTTTTT.

The CDR3 is CASRKGQQETQYF. CDR3 DNA sequence: TGTGCCAGCAGAAAGGGACAGCAAGAGACCCAGTACTTC. V and J are TRBV11-3 and TRBJ2-5; 7 nucleotides match TRBD1. The CDR3 runs to 13 residues. V shed 6 bases and J 2 bases; nucleotides not matched to a gene: 3. Germline lookup yields CDR1 SGHNT and CDR2 YENEEA.

The rearrangement links TRBV10-3 to TRBJ1-1, with TRBD1 as a possible D gene (6 bases). The germline V gene has CDR1 ENHRY and CDR2 SYGVKD. The CDR3 loop spans 13 amino acids. V lost 9 bases, J lost 6 bases, and 17 bases lay in between. CDR3 nucleotides: TGTGCCATTAGGGAGGGGGAGGGCCCTGAAGCTTTCTTT. Encoded protein: CAIREGEGPEAFF.

The gene calls are TRBV18 and TRBJ2-3; the match to TRBD2 covers 9 bases. The germline V gene has CDR1 KGHSH and CDR2 LQKENI. The CDR3 spans 16 residues. V dropped 3 bases and J dropped 6; count of bases not matched to a gene: 10. CDR3 nucleotide sequence: TGTGCCAGCTCACCCACCCCTCTAGCGGGGCGGGATACGCAGTATTTT. Translation gives CASSPTPLAGRDTQYF.

V is TRBV19 and J is TRBJ2-3; 9 positions agree with TRBD2. Trimming at V came to 5 bases and at J to 4 bases, leaving 10 bases not matched to a gene. Germline-derived CDR1 and CDR2 are LNHDA and SQIVND (reference sequence). CDR3 size: 16 residues. CDR3 residues: CASSFLQRGAPDTQYF. The CDR3 nucleotides read TGTGCCAGTAGTTTTCTCCAGCGGGGGGCCCCAGATACGCAGTATTTT.

V gene TRBV9 combines with J gene TRBJ2-1; the match to TRBD2 covers 7 bases. CDR3 length: 15 residues. Per germline, CDR1 SGDLS and CDR2 YYNGEE. J gave up 1 base and V 4 bases, and 5 bases lay outside the gene matches. The CDR3 DNA sequence: TGTGCCAGCAGCACCCAGGGAGGGTCCTACAATGAGCAGTTCTTC. Translating it yields CASSTQGGSYNEQFF.

The DNA for the CDR3 is TGTGCCAGCAGTGAAAGGACTAGCGGGGACAACGAGCAGTACTTC. Its protein product is CASSERTSGDNEQYF. The rearrangement links TRBV6-1 to TRBJ2-5; 12 positions match TRBD2. The better agreement between TRBJ2-7 and the DNA end casts doubt on the J call. Germline CDR1 is MNHNS and CDR2 is SASEGT. The CDR3 length is 15 residues.

Only one count was recorded for this clone. The gene calls are TRBV5-6 and TRBJ1-6; weak D call: TRBD1 (5 bases). The CDR3 extends over 15 amino acids. Germline assignment: CDR1 SGHDT and CDR2 YYEEEE. V was cut by 2 bases and J by 6 bases, with 12 bases left in between. For the CDR3, the DNA is TGTGCCAGCAGCTTACTTCCGGGGACTAATTCACCCCTCCACTTT. Translating it yields CASSLLPGTNSPLHF. Full variable domain (outside the CDR3, taken from reference TRBV5-6 and TRBJ1-6): DAGVTQSPTHLIKTRGQQVTLRCSPKSGHDTVSWYQQALGQGPQFIFQYYEEEERQRGNFPDRFSGHQFPNYSSELNVNALLLGDSALYLCASSLLPGTNSPLHFGNGTRLTVT.

The DNA of the CDR3 is TGTGCCAGCAGTCCTCAGCACTATAGCAATCAGCCCCAGCATTTT. It encodes CASSPQHYSNQPQHF. V is TRBV28 and J is TRBJ1-5, with D unresolved. This CDR3 is built from 15 residues. Germline values: CDR1 MDHEN, CDR2 SYDVKM. V lost 5 bases to trimming and J lost 0 bases, with 11 bases between them.

The chain is built from TRBV7-3 and TRBJ1-1; D ambiguous. The CDR3 totals 13 residues. CDR1 SGHTA and CDR2 FQGTGA come from the germline V gene. The ends were cut back, 1 base at V and 2 bases at J, with 5 bases in the middle. The chain's CDR3 is CASSLRGNTEAFF. The CDR3 region has the DNA TGTGCCAGCAGCTTAAGGGGTAACACTGAAGCTTTCTTT.

This clone was seen only once. The CDR3 reads CASTQGTEGYTF. As DNA, the CDR3 is TGTGCCAGTACCCAGGGTACGGAAGGCTACACCTTC. The chain has TRBV19 and TRBJ1-2, with a possible D match to TRBD1 (5 bases). Germline loops: CDR1 LNHDA, CDR2 SQIVND (reference sequence). V gave up 7 bases and J gave up 8 bases, with 14 bases separating them. The CDR3 is made up of 12 amino acids.